This T cell receptor beta chain was identified in a study of T cells in Graves' hyperthyroidism and ophthalmopathy. General study findings and limits: A model of 13 V-J features distinguished ophthalmopathy from stable hyperthyroidism. Before onset, ophthalmopathy was predicted by the model a median roughly 6.4 months earlier. The blood repertoire included most of the expanded thyroid clonotypes above 0.001.

Diagnosis relied on clinical symptoms, serum thyroxine and TRAb, thyroid ultrasound and orbital computed tomography. RNA transcripts were the template for amplifying TCR beta CDR3 regions. The study used the HTBI primer set for a first-round RT-PCR of the TCR CDR3. TCRdb re-called the multiplex PCR reads through MiXCR, storing one row per CDR3 protein. The repertoire holds hundreds of thousands of distinct CDR3 sequences, just under 45% seen once, with about 7.7% in the top ten. This clonotype came up a few times. Antigen unknown. The sample comprised peripheral blood or thyroid tissue (not recorded which). The source of this sequence is an adult man with Graves' disease, either hyperthyroidism or ophthalmopathy (not recorded which).

The CDR3 sequence: CASSFLRAIGYTF. The CDR3 region has the DNA TGTGCCAGCAGCTTTCTCAGGGCAATTGGCTACACCTTC. The rearrangement links TRBV7-2 to TRBJ1-2, with a tentative D call TRBD1 (5 bases). With 3 bases removed from V and 7 bases from J, the gap between germline ends came to 12 bases. Germline V gives CDR1 SGHTA, CDR2 FQGNSA. There are 13 residues in the CDR3.